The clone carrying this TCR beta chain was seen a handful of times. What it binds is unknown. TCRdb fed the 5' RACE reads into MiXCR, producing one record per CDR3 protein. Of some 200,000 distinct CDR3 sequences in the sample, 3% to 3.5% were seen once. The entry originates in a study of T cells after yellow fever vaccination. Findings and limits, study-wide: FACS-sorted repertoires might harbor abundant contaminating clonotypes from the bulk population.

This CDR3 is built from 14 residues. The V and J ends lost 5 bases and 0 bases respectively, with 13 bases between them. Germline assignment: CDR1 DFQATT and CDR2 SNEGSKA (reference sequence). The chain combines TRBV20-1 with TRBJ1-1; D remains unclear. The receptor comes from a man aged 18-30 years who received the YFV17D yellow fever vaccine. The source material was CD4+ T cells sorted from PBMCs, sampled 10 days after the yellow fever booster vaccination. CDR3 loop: CSAQDSSLNTEAFF. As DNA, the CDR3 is TGCAGTGCTCAAGACTCGTCCCTGAACACTGAAGCTTTCTTT.